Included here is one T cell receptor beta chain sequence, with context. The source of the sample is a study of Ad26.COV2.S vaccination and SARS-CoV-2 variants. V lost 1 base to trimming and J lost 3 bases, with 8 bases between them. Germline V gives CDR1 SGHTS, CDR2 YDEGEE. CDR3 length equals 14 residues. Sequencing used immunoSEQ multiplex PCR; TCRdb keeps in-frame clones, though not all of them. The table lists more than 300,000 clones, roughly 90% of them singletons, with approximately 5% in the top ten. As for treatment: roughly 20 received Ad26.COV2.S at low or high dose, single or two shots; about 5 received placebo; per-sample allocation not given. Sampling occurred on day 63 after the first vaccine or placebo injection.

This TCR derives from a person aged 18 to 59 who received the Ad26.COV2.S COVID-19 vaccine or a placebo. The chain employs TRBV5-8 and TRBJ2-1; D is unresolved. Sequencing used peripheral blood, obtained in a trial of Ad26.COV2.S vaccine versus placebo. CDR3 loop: CASSLRHNYNEQFF. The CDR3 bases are TGTGCCAGCAGCTTGAGACACAACTACAATGAGCAGTTCTTC. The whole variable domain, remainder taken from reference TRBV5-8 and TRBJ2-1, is EAGVTQSPTHLIKTRGQQATLRCSPISGHTSVYWYQQALGLGLQFLLWYDEGEERNRGNFPPRFSGRQFPNYSSELNVNALELEDSALYLCASSLRHNYNEQFFGPGTRLTVL.